Presented here are 27 T cell receptor beta chains from one specimen sequenced in a study of blood T cell repertoires in COVID-19. Method: immunoSEQ multiplex PCR; TCRdb's copy keeps in-frame clones and lacks some. Among fewer than 120,000 clones listed, 70% to 90% were seen once. Source material: peripheral blood. These TCRs come from a human donor in a cohort sampled during active COVID-19.

V is TRBV5-1 and J is TRBJ2-2; D is uncertain. V was pared by 4 bases and J by 4 bases, with 8 bases between. Per germline, CDR1 SGHRS and CDR2 YFSETQ. The CDR3 is made up of 13 amino acids. CDR3 loop: CASSPGRTGELFF. The CDR3, as DNA: TGCGCCAGCAGCCCCGGTCGCACCGGGGAGCTGTTTTTT.

The rearrangement links TRBV10-1 to TRBJ2-2; TRBD1 aligns across 8 bases. After removal of 2 bases from V and 1 base from J, the junction contained 3 bases not matched to a gene. Germline loops: CDR1 WNHNN, CDR2 SYGVQD (reference sequence). The CDR3 runs 16 residues. The CDR3 reads CASSEPGGLNTGELFF. In DNA, the CDR3 is TGCGCCAGCAGTGAGCCAGGGGGCTTGAACACCGGGGAGCTGTTTTTT.

This chain links TRBV9 with TRBJ2-7; 11 nucleotides match TRBD2. CDR3 size: 14 residues. Germline CDR1 SGDLS, CDR2 YYNGEE. Trimming removed 3 bases from V and 2 bases from J; junction bases left unmatched: 1. DNA for the CDR3: TGTGCCAGCAGCGGTAGCGGGAGGGCCTACGAGCAGTACTTC. Translation: CASSGSGRAYEQYF.

The V and J genes are TRBV5-4 and TRBJ2-3; 9 nucleotides align to TRBD2. This CDR3 spans 17 amino acids. J was trimmed by 3 bases and V by 0 bases; bases with no gene match: 8. Germline lookup yields CDR1 SGHNT and CDR2 YYREEE (reference sequence). CDR3 in amino acids: CASSLGAGGRGTDTQYF. The DNA for the CDR3 is TGTGCCAGCAGCTTGGGTGCGGGAGGGAGGGGGACAGATACGCAGTATTTT.

The genes are TRBV19 and TRBJ1-4; no clear D. The germline V and J ends were trimmed by 5 bases and 4 bases, with 11 bases remaining between them. The CDR3 covers 14 residues. Germline V gene data show CDR1 as LNHDA and CDR2 as SQIVND (reference sequence). In DNA, the CDR3 is TGTGCCAGTAGTCCGGGTCGCAATAATGAAAAACTGTTTTTT. The encoded protein is CASSPGRNNEKLFF. Supplemented by reference TRBV19 and TRBJ1-4, the full variable domain reads DGGITQSPKYLFRKEGQNVTLSCEQNLNHDAMYWYRQDPGQGLRLIYYSQIVNDFQKGDIAEGYSVSREKKESFPLTVTSAQKNPTAFYLCASSPGRNNEKLFFGSGTQLSVL.

Note on this clone: Other nucleotide sequences in the sample specify the same CDR3. The CDR3 DNA follows: TGTGCCAGCAGCCGGGGGCAGACTAATCAGCCCCAGCATTTT. Its translation: CASSRGQTNQPQHF. The chain uses TRBV3-1 (or the pseudogene TRBV3-2) and TRBJ1-5; a possible D gene is TRBD1 (6 bases). CDR3 length: 14 amino acids. In germline, CDR1 is LGHDT, CDR2 YNNKEL (reference sequence). V lost 4 bases to trimming and J lost 4 bases, with 11 bases between them.

The rearrangement uses TRBV2 and TRBJ1-5; 7 positions agree with TRBD1. The CDR3 is 16 amino acids. Germline trimming cut 2 bases from V and 4 bases from J; bases unmatched to any gene: 8. Germline CDR1 SNHLY, CDR2 FYNNEI. The CDR3 bases are TGTGCCAGCAGTGAATGGCTCGCAGGGGGAAATCAGCCCCAGCATTTT. This encodes CASSEWLAGGNQPQHF. The entire variable domain, with the rest obtained from reference TRBV2 and TRBJ1-5, is as follows: EPEVTQTPSHQVTQMGQEVILRCVPISNHLYFYWYRQILGQKVEFLVSFYNNEISEKSEIFDDQFSVERPDGSNFTLKIRSTKLEDSAMYFCASSEWLAGGNQPQHFGDGTRLSIL.

The chain couples TRBV10-3 to TRBJ2-1; TRBD2 is a possible D gene (6 bases). V was shortened by 3 bases and J by 6 bases, with 9 bases between the two germline ends. The V gene's germline CDR1 is ENHRY and CDR2 SYGVKD. The CDR3 spans 13 residues. Written as DNA, the CDR3 is TGTGCCATCAGTGATGAGGGAGGCAATGAGCAGTTCTTC. This sequence encodes CAISDEGGNEQFF.

The table lists this clone with a count of one. The chain is built from TRBV9 and TRBJ1-2; TRBD1 matches 7 bases. Per germline, CDR1 SGDLS and CDR2 YYNGEE. V lost 2 bases to trimming and J lost 0 bases; unmatched junction nucleotides: 7. This CDR3 comprises 16 residues. The DNA of the CDR3 is TGTGCCAGCAGCGTCCAGCCGGGACAGCCTAACTATGGCTACACCTTC. This encodes CASSVQPGQPNYGYTF. The full variable domain, in which reference TRBV9 and TRBJ1-2 provide the parts outside the CDR3, is DSGVTQTPKHLITATGQRVTLRCSPRSGDLSVYWYQQSLDQGLQFLIQYYNGEERAKGNILERFSAQQFPDLHSELNLSSLELGDSALYFCASSVQPGQPNYGYTFGSGTRLTVV.

CDR3 sequence (DNA): TGTGCCAGCAGCTTAGAGAAGGGGGCGCCCCAAGGCTACACCTTC. It encodes CASSLEKGAPQGYTF. The gene calls are TRBV7-9 and TRBJ1-2, with 7 bases aligning to TRBD1. The V segment lost 1 base and the J segment 8 bases; nucleotides outside the gene matches: 10. The CDR3 covers 15 residues. Germline CDR1 SEHNR, CDR2 FQNEAQ (reference sequence).

The rearrangement uses TRBV6-6 and TRBJ2-1; 14 nucleotides agree with TRBD2. Germline V gene data show CDR1 as MNHNY and CDR2 as SVGAGI (reference sequence). Germline trimming cut 5 bases from V and 3 bases from J; bases unmatched to any gene: 18. This CDR3 has 21 amino acids. Here the CDR3 DNA reads TGTGCCAGCAGTCCCGGCACGACTAGCGGGAGGGGGGGAGGCCACTACAATGAGCAGTTCTTC. Its protein product is CASSPGTTSGRGGGHYNEQFF.

This clone was seen just once. The chain joins TRBV5-4 to TRBJ2-1, with D perhaps matching TRBD1 (6 bases). This CDR3 contains 16 residues. V lost 3 bases and J 5 bases, leaving 18 bases between the germline ends. In germline, CDR1 is SGHNT, CDR2 YYREEE (reference sequence). CDR3 amino acids: CASSSPGHLRNNEQFF. The DNA for the CDR3 is TGTGCCAGCAGCTCCCCGGGACATTTGCGTAACAATGAGCAGTTCTTC.

On this clone: This same CDR3 is encoded by further DNA sequences in the sample. The chain recombines TRBV5-6 with TRBJ2-7; D is uncertain. Trimming removed 0 bases from V and 3 bases from J, with 4 bases in between. The CDR3 length is 12 residues. Germline values: CDR1 SGHDT, CDR2 YYEEEE. CDR3 DNA: TGTGCCAGCAGCTTGGGAGGCTACGAGCAGTACTTC. Protein: CASSLGGYEQYF. Combining the CDR3 with reference TRBV5-6 and TRBJ2-7 gives the whole variable domain DAGVTQSPTHLIKTRGQQVTLRCSPKSGHDTVSWYQQALGQGPQFIFQYYEEEERQRGNFPDRFSGHQFPNYSSELNVNALLLGDSALYLCASSLGGYEQYFGPGTRLTVT.

The chain joins TRBV19 to TRBJ1-1; weak D call: TRBD1 (5 bases). CDR3 length equals 14 residues. Per germline, CDR1 LNHDA and CDR2 SQIVND (reference sequence). V was trimmed by 7 bases and J by 6 bases, leaving 18 bases between them. CDR3 sequence: CASIRQGVFSEAFF. Written as DNA, the CDR3 is TGTGCCAGTATCCGGCAGGGCGTGTTTTCTGAAGCTTTCTTT.

The V and J genes are TRBV19 and TRBJ1-6; TRBD1 matches at 7 bases. The CDR3 contains 16 residues. V was clipped by 6 bases and J by 4 bases; unmatched bases: 9. Germline CDR1 and CDR2: LNHDA and SQIVND (reference sequence). The CDR3 spells CASRNQPGQYNSPLHF. As DNA, the CDR3 is TGTGCCAGTAGGAATCAACCGGGACAGTATAATTCACCCCTCCACTTT. The complete variable domain, with remaining parts taken from reference TRBV19 and TRBJ1-6, reads DGGITQSPKYLFRKEGQNVTLSCEQNLNHDAMYWYRQDPGQGLRLIYYSQIVNDFQKGDIAEGYSVSREKKESFPLTVTSAQKNPTAFYLCASRNQPGQYNSPLHFGNGTRLTVT.

The gene calls are TRBV19 and TRBJ2-2, with D possibly TRBD1 on 6 matching bases. CDR3 length: 13 residues. The germline gives CDR1 LNHDA, CDR2 SQIVND (reference sequence). V lost 4 bases to trimming and J lost 5 bases, with 8 bases between them. The CDR3 reads CASSRGRTGELFF. CDR3 bases: TGTGCCAGTAGTAGGGGGCGGACCGGGGAGCTGTTTTTT. The variable domain in full, with the rest retrieved from reference TRBV19 and TRBJ2-2, is DGGITQSPKYLFRKEGQNVTLSCEQNLNHDAMYWYRQDPGQGLRLIYYSQIVNDFQKGDIAEGYSVSREKKESFPLTVTSAQKNPTAFYLCASSRGRTGELFFGEGSRLTVL.

V gene TRBV7-2 combines with J gene TRBJ2-7, with 8 bases identical to TRBD1. Germline CDR1 reads SGHTA; CDR2 reads FQGNSA. The V gene end was trimmed by 1 base and the J gene end by 2 bases; junction bases not matched to a gene: 4. The CDR3 runs 15 residues. DNA of the CDR3: TGTGCCAGCAGCTTAGTTCAGGGGGCCCCCTACGAGCAGTACTTC. This sequence encodes CASSLVQGAPYEQYF.

The chain couples TRBV6-2 or TRBV6-3 to TRBJ1-1, with a weak D call TRBD1 (5 bases). Germline V CDR1 and CDR2: MNHEY, SVGEGT. With 4 bases removed from V and 5 bases from J, the gap between germline ends came to 11 bases. CDR3 length equals 13 residues. The CDR3 is CASSFEGRTEAFF. In DNA form, the CDR3 reads TGTGCCAGCAGTTTTGAGGGGAGGACTGAAGCTTTCTTT.

The chain couples TRBV30 to TRBJ2-1, with TRBD2 matching over 7 bases. The germline V gene has CDR1 GTSNPN and CDR2 SVGIG (reference sequence). This CDR3 is 16 amino acids long. Trimming removed 3 bases from V and 4 bases from J; junction bases left unmatched: 12. The chain's CDR3 is CAWREGRLAVYNEQFF. DNA of the CDR3: TGTGCCTGGAGGGAGGGGAGGCTAGCGGTTTACAATGAGCAGTTCTTC.

The rearrangement joins TRBV19 to TRBJ1-5, with 7 bases identical to TRBD1. J was trimmed by 1 base and V by 6 bases; bases with no gene match: 9. The CDR3 runs 16 residues. Germline V gene data show CDR1 as LNHDA and CDR2 as SQIVND (reference sequence). CDR3 sequence (DNA): TGTGCCAGTAGGGGGTCGGGACAGAAAAGCAATCAGCCCCAGCATTTT. Translating it yields CASRGSGQKSNQPQHF. Full variable domain (missing parts from reference TRBV19 and TRBJ1-5): DGGITQSPKYLFRKEGQNVTLSCEQNLNHDAMYWYRQDPGQGLRLIYYSQIVNDFQKGDIAEGYSVSREKKESFPLTVTSAQKNPTAFYLCASRGSGQKSNQPQHFGDGTRLSIL.

This chain connects TRBV30 to TRBJ2-3; the match to TRBD1 covers 10 bases. V gave up 0 bases and J gave up 6 bases; unmatched junction bases: 6. Germline CDR1 reads GTSNPN; CDR2 reads SVGIG (reference sequence). CDR3 length: 15 amino acids. The CDR3 reads CAWSVGQGVSDTQYF. In DNA, the CDR3 is TGTGCCTGGAGTGTTGGACAGGGGGTATCGGATACGCAGTATTTT.

The V and J genes are TRBV6-5 and TRBJ2-1, with D perhaps TRBD1 (6 bases). This CDR3 spans 15 amino acids. From germline, CDR1 is MNHEY and CDR2 SVGAGI. Trimming shortened V by 7 bases and J by 0 bases, and 13 bases separated the two germline ends. This chain's CDR3 is CASTLQTGSYNEQFF. CDR3 DNA sequence: TGTGCCAGCACCTTACAGACAGGCTCCTACAATGAGCAGTTCTTC.

The rearrangement joins TRBV19 to TRBJ2-1; D is perhaps TRBD2 (5 bases). The CDR3 covers 13 residues. Trimming left V 3 bases short and J 5 bases short, with 8 bases between. Germline CDR1 LNHDA, CDR2 SQIVND (reference sequence). The chain's CDR3 is CASSMWENNEQFF. DNA for the CDR3: TGTGCCAGTAGTATGTGGGAGAACAATGAGCAGTTCTTC.

This clone was counted only a few times. The rearrangement joins TRBV10-3 to TRBJ1-5; D gene ambiguous. Germline CDR1 ENHRY, CDR2 SYGVKD. Trimming pared 5 bases from V and 0 bases from J, leaving 5 bases between. The CDR3 contains 13 residues. This CDR3 reads CAISTNSNQPQHF. The DNA for the CDR3 is TGTGCCATCAGTACAAATAGCAATCAGCCCCAGCATTTT.

This chain connects TRBV6-6 to TRBJ1-1; D is ambiguous. The germline V gene has CDR1 MNHNY and CDR2 SVGAGI (reference sequence). CDR3 size: 14 residues. V lost 5 bases, J lost 4 bases, and 14 bases lay in between. The CDR3 coding sequence is TGTGCCAGCAGTCTGATGAAAGAGGGCACTGAAGCTTTCTTT. It specifies CASSLMKEGTEAFF.

The rearrangement uses TRBV27 and TRBJ1-1, with unresolved D. CDR1 is MNHEY, CDR2 SMNVEV, per germline (reference sequence). V dropped 6 bases and J dropped 0 bases, with 11 bases sitting between them. This CDR3 has 14 amino acids. The CDR3 bases are TGTGCCAGCAGGACCCTGGGAGTGAACACTGAAGCTTTCTTT. As protein: CASRTLGVNTEAFF.

With regard to this clone: Its ends do not fully match the called genes, so a read error is possible. This chain joins TRBV13 and TRBJ2-2, with 9 bases fitting TRBD2. CDR3 length: 15 amino acids. Looked up from germline, CDR1 is PRHDT and CDR2 is FYEKMQ (reference sequence). DNA for the CDR3: TGTGCCAGCAGCATAGGACTAGCGTACACCGGGGAGCTGTTTTTT. Its protein product is CASSIGLAYTGELFF.